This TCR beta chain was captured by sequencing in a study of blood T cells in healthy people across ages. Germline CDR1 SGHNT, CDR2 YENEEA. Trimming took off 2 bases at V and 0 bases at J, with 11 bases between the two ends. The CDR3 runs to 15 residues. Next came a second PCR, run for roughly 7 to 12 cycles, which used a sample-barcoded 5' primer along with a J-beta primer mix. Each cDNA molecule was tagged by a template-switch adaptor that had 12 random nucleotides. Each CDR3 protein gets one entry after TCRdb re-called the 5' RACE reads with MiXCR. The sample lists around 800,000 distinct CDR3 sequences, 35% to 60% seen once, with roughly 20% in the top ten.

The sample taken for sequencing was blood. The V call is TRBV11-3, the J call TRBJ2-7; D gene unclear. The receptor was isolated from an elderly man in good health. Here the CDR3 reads CASSLSGTSSYEQYF. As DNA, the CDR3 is TGTGCCAGCAGCTTATCTGGCACCAGCTCCTACGAGCAGTACTTC. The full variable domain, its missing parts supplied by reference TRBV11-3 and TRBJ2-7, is EAGVVQSPRYKIIEKKQPVAFWCNPISGHNTLYWYLQNLGQGPELLIRYENEEAVDDSQLPKDRFSAERLKGVDSTLKIQPAELGDSAVYLCASSLSGTSSYEQYFGPGTRLTVT.